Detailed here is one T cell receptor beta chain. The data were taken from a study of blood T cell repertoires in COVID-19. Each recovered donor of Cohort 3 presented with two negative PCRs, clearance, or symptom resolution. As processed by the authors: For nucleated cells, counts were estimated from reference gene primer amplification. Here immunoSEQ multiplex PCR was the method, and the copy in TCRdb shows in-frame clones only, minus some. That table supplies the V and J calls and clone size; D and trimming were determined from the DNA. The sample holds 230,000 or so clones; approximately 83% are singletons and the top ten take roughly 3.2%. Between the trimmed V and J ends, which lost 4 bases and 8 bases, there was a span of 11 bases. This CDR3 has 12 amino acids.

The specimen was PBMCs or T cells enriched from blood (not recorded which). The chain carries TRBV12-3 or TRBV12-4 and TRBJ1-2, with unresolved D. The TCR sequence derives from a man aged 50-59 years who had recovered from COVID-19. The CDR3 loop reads CASSSDPRGYTF. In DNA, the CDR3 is TGTGCCAGCAGTTCCGACCCGCGGGGCTACACCTTC.